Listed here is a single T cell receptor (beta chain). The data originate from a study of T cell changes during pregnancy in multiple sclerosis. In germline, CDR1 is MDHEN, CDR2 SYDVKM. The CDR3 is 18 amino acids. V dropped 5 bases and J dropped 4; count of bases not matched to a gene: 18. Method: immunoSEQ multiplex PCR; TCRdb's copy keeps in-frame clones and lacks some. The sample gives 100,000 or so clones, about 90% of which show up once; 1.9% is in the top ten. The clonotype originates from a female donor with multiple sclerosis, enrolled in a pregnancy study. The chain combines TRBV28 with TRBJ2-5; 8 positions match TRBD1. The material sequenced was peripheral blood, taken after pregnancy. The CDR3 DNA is TGTGCCAGCAGTGAACTTGAGGAGGACAGGGATTGGGGAGAGACCCAGTACTTC. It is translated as CASSELEEDRDWGETQYF. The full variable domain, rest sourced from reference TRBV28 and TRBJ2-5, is DVKVTQSSRYLVKRTGEKVFLECVQDMDHENMFWYRQDPGLGLRLIYFSYDVKMKEKGDIPEGYSVSREKKERFSLILESASTNQTSMYLCASSELEEDRDWGETQYFGPGTRLLVL.